This TCR beta chain was recorded in a study of cytomegalovirus exposure and HLA in healthy donors. Whole-study findings and limits: 150 to 200 TCR beta chains were listed as cytomegalovirus-associated. Accounts indicate the classifier identified cytomegalovirus status with strong specificity and sensitivity.

Sequencing was performed with immunoSEQ multiplex PCR; in TCRdb, only in-frame clones are kept and a portion is missing. The table includes tens of thousands of clones, 90% to 95% detected once. V gave up 1 base and J gave up 2 bases; unmatched junction bases: 9. This CDR3 region has 17 residues. The germline gives CDR1 SGDLS, CDR2 YYNGEE. Details on this clone: The antigen is unknown.

This receptor was identified in a man between 18 and 35 years old in good health and CMV-seropositive. The sample consisted of PBMCs. V usage is TRBV9 and J usage is TRBJ2-3; 8 nucleotides match TRBD2. For the CDR3, the DNA is TGTGCCAGCAGCGTAAGCGGGAGTTTCCACCTCACAGATACGCAGTATTTT. Protein product: CASSVSGSFHLTDTQYF.